Listed below are T cell receptor beta chains from one sample, sequenced in a study of T cell responses to AZD1222 COVID-19 vaccine. The table came from immunoSEQ multiplex PCR; TCRdb's copy has only in-frame clones and leaves some out. The sample yields tens of thousands of clones, 92% seen once. Sequencing used peripheral blood, obtained 28 days after the second AZD1222 dose. The origin of the receptors is an adult who received the AZD1222 COVID-19 vaccine. CDR3s include the opening cysteine and the closing phenylalanine or tryptophan. Fields, in order: V gene, J gene, clone size, D gene, CDR3 length, CDR3 DNA, CDR3 protein. The D gene is left open where the match is weak. The size field is filled for only some rows; it gives once, few, many or a size class.

TRBV2	TRBJ1-5	.	TRBD1	15	TGTGCCAGCAGATCAGGACAGGGTGGCTTTCAGCCCCAGCATTTT	CASRSGQGGFQPQHF
TRBV19	TRBJ1-2	.	.	14	TGTGCCAGTAGGAACTGGGGCGGTAACTATGGCTACACCTTC	CASRNWGGNYGYTF
TRBV7-3	TRBJ1-1	once	.	15	TGTGCCAGCAGCTTAACCCGGGACCTGAACACTGAAGCTTTCTTT	CASSLTRDLNTEAFF
TRBV3-1/TRBV3-2	TRBJ2-3	.	TRBD2	17	TGTGCCAGCAGCCAAGACAGGGGATATAGCGGGGGGGTTACGCAGTATTTT	CASSQDRGYSGGVTQYF
TRBV27	TRBJ2-5	.	TRBD2	16	TGTGCCAGCAGTCCCCCGGGACTAGCGGCCCAAGAGACCCAGTACTTC	CASSPPGLAAQETQYF
TRBV3-1/TRBV3-2	TRBJ1-6	.	.	14	TGTGCCAGCAGCCAAGGGAGGGCCCATTCACCCCTCCACTTT	CASSQGRAHSPLHF
TRBV3-1/TRBV3-2	TRBJ2-1	.	TRBD1	16	TGTGCCAGCAGCCCCCTCCGGGACAGGACCAACAATGAGCAGTTCTTC	CASSPLRDRTNNEQFF
TRBV2	TRBJ2-6	.	TRBD1	17	TGTGCCAGCAGTCCACTACAGGGGGTGGCAGGGGCCAACGTCCTGACTTTC	CASSPLQGVAGANVLTF
TRBV28	TRBJ1-2	.	TRBD1	17	TGTGCCAGCAGGGCCTCCGGGACAGGGGGCCGTAACTATGGCTACACCTTC	CASRASGTGGRNYGYTF
TRBV4-1	TRBJ1-1	.	.	15	TGCGCCAGCAGCCAGCTCCCGGACAGCGCCACTGAAGCTTTCTTT	CASSQLPDSATEAFF
TRBV7-3	TRBJ2-2	.	.	16	TGTGCCAGCAGCCCCTGGCCAGGGACAAATTCCGGGGAGCTGTTTTTT	CASSPWPGTNSGELFF